The clone carrying this T cell receptor (beta chain) has just a few counts. Its antigen is unidentified. The data were obtained in a study of T cell repertoires in cytomegalovirus infection. Overall study context: Shared public TCR beta signatures pointed to both CMV infection and a matching HLA type. Study outcomes and limitations: Summed frequency of public TCR beta families distinguished CMV carriers with the relevant HLA.

TCRdb reanalysed the reads using MiXCR and keeps one entry per CDR3 protein. The sample comprises about 160,000 distinct CDR3 sequences, less than 25% of which are singletons, and 25% rests with the top ten. The CDR3 spans 14 residues. The V end was cut by 3 bases, the J end by 6 bases, with 13 bases between. Germline CDR1 is SEHNR and CDR2 is FQNEAQ (reference sequence). The TCR originated in a human donor in good health (CMV status not recorded). Some clones in this sample may be carry-over from other donors' samples. Here the sequenced sample was CD8+ T cells from cultured PBMCs, taken from culture after CMV antigen stimulation. The chain recombines TRBV7-9 with TRBJ2-3; D is ambiguous. CDR3: CASSFSELPDTQYF. The CDR3 nucleotides read TGTGCCAGCAGCTTTTCCGAGCTCCCGGATACGCAGTATTTT.